This TCR beta chain was sequenced in a study of a mutant IDH1 vaccine in newly diagnosed glioma. The V gene's germline CDR1 is MNHEY and CDR2 SMNVEV (reference sequence). After removal of 4 bases from V and 4 bases from J, the junction contained 4 bases not matched to a gene. The CDR3 is 14 residues long. This clone was observed a single time. The antigen remains undetermined. The method was immunoSEQ multiplex PCR; TCRdb's version includes in-frame clones alone and lacks a portion of them. The table records roughly 51,000 clones, about 81% of them present only once. Time point: week 23, last vaccination. One vaccine dose held 300 ug of mutant IDH1 20-mer peptide and came with topical imiquimod.

This sequence joins TRBV27 and TRBJ1-2; 9 nucleotides match TRBD1. This receptor was taken from a woman in her forties with glioma. Some clones in this sample may be carry-over from other donors' samples. The sample consisted of PBMCs, taken from a glioma patient whose treatment included an IDH1 peptide vaccine. The CDR3 bases are TGTGCCAGCAGTTCCGGGACAGGGCGCTATGGCTACACCTTC. Translated: CASSSGTGRYGYTF.